One and the same sample provided the 5 T cell receptor beta chains below, sequenced in a study of PD-L1 blockade in urothelial cancer. Profiling relied on immunoSEQ multiplex PCR, and the TCRdb table lists in-frame clones only, not all of them. The sample lists around 45,000 clones, around 89% occurring once. The sequencing here drew on PBMCs, taken around atezolizumab (anti-PD-L1) treatment. The receptors here all came from a man older than 75 with urothelial cancer.

The chain is built from TRBV4-2 and TRBJ1-4; maybe TRBD1 (6 bases). The CDR3 runs 16 residues. V lost 0 bases to trimming and J lost 10 bases, with 18 bases between them. The germline V gene encodes CDR1 LGHNA and CDR2 YNFKEQ. The CDR3 is CASSQERAGVSGKLFF. The CDR3 DNA reads as TGTGCCAGCAGCCAAGAAAGGGCAGGGGTATCAGGAAAACTGTTTTTT.

The rearrangement links TRBV11-2 to TRBJ2-3; TRBD2 matches at 12 bases. This CDR3 contains 18 residues. Germline values: CDR1 SGHAT, CDR2 FQNNGV. V was clipped by 5 bases and J by 2 bases; unmatched bases: 11. The CDR3 DNA follows: TGTGCCAGCAGCCGCGGACTAGCGGGGCAGAGCAACACAGATACGCAGTATTTT. Amino acid sequence: CASSRGLAGQSNTDTQYF.

In its sample, this clone was seen a few times. Here the CDR3 DNA reads TGTGCCAGCAGTTTCGCACAGGGGGGAGGCGAAAAACTGTTTTTT. Protein product: CASSFAQGGGEKLFF. This chain links TRBV28 with TRBJ1-4; 8 bases line up with TRBD1. V was pared by 3 bases and J by 8 bases, with 8 bases of the junction left unmatched. The CDR3 totals 15 residues. CDR1 is MDHEN, CDR2 SYDVKM, per germline.

This clone was found once. The chain has TRBV5-6 and TRBJ1-5, with TRBD1 matching 11 bases. V was pared by 4 bases and J by 5 bases, with 8 bases of the junction left unmatched. CDR1 SGHDT and CDR2 YYEEEE come from the germline V gene. CDR3 size: 16 residues. The DNA for the CDR3 is TGTGCCAGCAGCGGTGGGACAGGGGGAGTTGATCAGCCCCAGCATTTT. Protein sequence: CASSGGTGGVDQPQHF. Full variable domain (remainder filled in from reference TRBV5-6 and TRBJ1-5): DAGVTQSPTHLIKTRGQQVTLRCSPKSGHDTVSWYQQALGQGPQFIFQYYEEEERQRGNFPDRFSGHQFPNYSSELNVNALLLGDSALYLCASSGGTGGVDQPQHFGDGTRLSIL.

A single count supports this clone. The rearrangement uses TRBV10-3 and TRBJ2-1; the D is unclear. The germline CDR1 and CDR2 sequences are ENHRY and SYGVKD. This CDR3 spans 14 amino acids. V shed 0 bases and J shed 4 bases, with 7 bases lying between them. CDR3 in DNA: TGTGCCATCAGTGAGTCTGGCAGTTACAATGAGCAGTTCTTC. Amino acids: CAISESGSYNEQFF.